This passage covers 32 T cell receptor beta chains from one sample sequenced in a study of T cell repertoires in cytomegalovirus infection. Using its own MiXCR run on the reads, TCRdb lists one record per CDR3 protein. The sample includes approximately 750,000 distinct CDR3 sequences, approximately 34% of them seen just once. The sequenced sample was PBMCs. These receptors originate from a human donor in good health (CMV status not recorded). Some clones in this sample may be carry-over from other donors' samples.

Only a few counts were recorded for this clonotype. The genes are TRBV7-6 and TRBJ1-1; tentative D call: TRBD1 (5 bases). V shed 5 bases and J shed 1 base, with 23 bases lying between them. CDR1 is SGHVS and CDR2 is FNYEAQ in the germline V gene. The CDR3 totals 18 residues. The CDR3, as DNA: TGTGCCAGCAGCGGAAACGCGCCGTGGGACGAGGAGAACACTGAAGCTTTCTTT. It encodes CASSGNAPWDEENTEAFF.

The chain uses TRBV28 and TRBJ2-7; 8 bases fit TRBD1. The V segment lost 3 bases and the J segment 3 bases; nucleotides outside the gene matches: 4. This CDR3 has 14 residues. CDR1 is MDHEN, CDR2 SYDVKM, per germline. The CDR3 loop is CASSFGTGYYEQYF. Written as DNA, the CDR3 is TGTGCCAGCAGTTTTGGGACAGGCTACTACGAGCAGTACTTC.

This clonotype has at least ten counts. The chain combines TRBV6-1 with TRBJ1-5; unclear D gene. Germline V lookup: CDR1 MNHNS, CDR2 SASEGT. V was clipped by 6 bases and J by 7 bases, with 16 bases between them. The CDR3 is made up of 14 amino acids. The CDR3 sequence: CASSRQAGWQPQHF. CDR3 nucleotides: TGTGCCAGCAGCCGTCAGGCGGGATGGCAGCCCCAGCATTTT.

Note on this clonotype: Given the absence of the conserved phenylalanine or tryptophan at the CDR3 end, a read error is likely. This rearrangement joins TRBV11-1 to TRBJ2-1; TRBD2 matches at 8 bases. Germline-derived CDR1 and CDR2 are SGHAT and FQDESV (reference sequence). The CDR3 covers 15 residues. Losses at the gene ends were 3 bases for V and 12 bases for J; bases not matched to a gene: 13. The CDR3 loop is CASSFSLLGAGVQFL. In DNA form, the CDR3 reads TGTGCCAGCAGCTTCTCCCTCTTGGGAGCGGGAGTGCAGTTCTTA.

This clonotype was picked up a small number of times. The V gene is TRBV12-3 or TRBV12-4, the J gene TRBJ1-6; 8 bases align to TRBD1. The CDR3 has 15 residues. V lost 3 bases to trimming and J lost 8 bases; unmatched junction nucleotides: 6. As DNA, the CDR3 is TGTGCCAGCAGTTTTTTGACAGGGGTCGATTCACCCCTCCACTTT. This encodes CASSFLTGVDSPLHF.

This sequence joins TRBV6-5 and TRBJ1-3, with 7 bases lining up with TRBD1. Unmatched junction bases numbered 12, after V lost 6 bases and J lost 4 bases. Per germline, CDR1 MNHEY and CDR2 SVGAGI. The CDR3 runs to 16 residues. Here the CDR3 DNA reads TGTGCCAGCAGAAGGCAGGGGGGTATTCAGGGAAACACCATATATTTT. It codes for CASRRQGGIQGNTIYF.

The chain couples TRBV7-9 to TRBJ2-7; TRBD1 agrees at 11 bases. Per germline, CDR1 SEHNR and CDR2 FQNEAQ (reference sequence). The CDR3 is made up of 16 amino acids. With V trimmed by 5 bases and J by 4 bases, 10 bases remained unmatched. Here the CDR3 DNA reads TGTGCCAGCAGCCCCCCGGGGGGACAGGGGGTTTACGAGCAGTACTTC. Translation gives CASSPPGGQGVYEQYF.

CDR3 sequence reads: CASSLRLTSGSFHEQYF. CDR3 DNA sequence: TGTGCCAGCAGTTTACGGTTGACTAGCGGGAGCTTCCACGAGCAGTACTTC. The chain carries TRBV27 and TRBJ2-7; TRBD2 matches at 12 bases. V lost 2 bases, J lost 5 bases, and 10 bases stayed unmatched. Germline CDR1 MNHEY, CDR2 SMNVEV (reference sequence). CDR3 length: 17 residues.

This clonotype occurred once. V gene TRBV12-3 or TRBV12-4 combines with J gene TRBJ2-1; 7 nucleotides match TRBD2. CDR3 length: 19 residues. J lost 5 bases, V lost 2 bases, and 18 bases had no gene match. CDR3 amino acids: CASSLSREVWGLDNNEQFF. The CDR3 DNA is TGTGCCAGCAGTTTATCCCGGGAGGTCTGGGGATTGGATAACAATGAGCAGTTCTTC.

Ten or more counts support this clonotype. The chain is built from TRBV7-2 and TRBJ2-3; a weak D match, TRBD2 (6 bases). V lost 5 bases and J lost 0, with 18 bases in between. Germline-derived CDR1 and CDR2 are SGHTA and FQGNSA. The CDR3 length is 17 residues. The CDR3 sequence is CASSLDSTGVSTDTQYF. The CDR3 DNA is TGTGCCAGCAGCCTCGATTCGACGGGAGTTAGCACAGATACGCAGTATTTT.

The V call is TRBV7-9, the J call TRBJ2-7; D is unresolved. V lost 4 bases to trimming and J lost 3 bases, with 13 bases between them. The CDR3 consists of 14 residues. Per the germline V gene, CDR1 is SEHNR and CDR2 is FQNEAQ (reference sequence). The CDR3 reads CASSSRPGYYEQYF. The DNA of the CDR3 is TGTGCCAGCAGCTCCCGGCCAGGCTACTACGAGCAGTACTTC.

The chain carries TRBV7-3 and TRBJ1-1; D call uncertain. This CDR3 contains 14 residues. Germline V gene lookup returns CDR1 SGHTA and CDR2 FQGTGA. Trimming cost V 5 bases and J 5 bases, with 15 bases left between them. The CDR3 loop reads CASSRAEGGTEAFF. The CDR3 DNA follows: TGTGCCAGCAGCCGAGCCGAGGGCGGGACTGAAGCTTTCTTT.

J is TRBJ1-5 and V is TRBV2, with D possibly being TRBD1 (5 bases). V shed 6 bases and J shed 2 bases, with 17 bases lying between them. Looked up from germline, CDR1 is SNHLY and CDR2 is FYNNEI. The CDR3 length is 16 residues. The CDR3 DNA is TGTGCCAGCAGCGACTCCGGGGGGATAGGCAATCAGCCCCAGCATTTT. Protein product: CASSDSGGIGNQPQHF.

V and J are TRBV27 and TRBJ1-1, with D hard to call. In germline, CDR1 is MNHEY, CDR2 SMNVEV (reference sequence). CDR3 length equals 15 residues. The germline V and J ends were trimmed by 3 bases and 0 bases, with 11 bases remaining between them. CDR3 sequence: CASSLRIGMNTEAFF. CDR3 nucleotide sequence: TGTGCCAGCAGTTTGCGGATCGGAATGAACACTGAAGCTTTCTTT.

With regard to this clonotype: A much larger clone is a single base away; this may be a read error. The CDR3 does not close with the conserved phenylalanine or tryptophan, likely indicating a read error. This rearrangement joins TRBV7-9 to TRBJ2-7; TRBD1 matches at 7 bases. V was clipped by 6 bases and J by 1 base; unmatched bases: 9. In germline, CDR1 is SEHNR, CDR2 FQNEAQ (reference sequence). The CDR3 runs 15 residues. The CDR3 DNA follows: TGTGCCAGCAGGCTCTCGACAGGGAGATCCTACGAGCAGTACTTA. Residues: CASRLSTGRSYEQYL.

Notes on this clonotype: One junction end does not reproduce the germline sequence, and a read error may be involved. The rearrangement uses TRBV28 and TRBJ1-1; the D gene is possibly TRBD1 (6 bases). The CDR3 loop spans 15 amino acids. The germline gives CDR1 MDHEN, CDR2 SYDVKM. CDR3 coding DNA: TGTGCCAGCCTTTCCCCCCAGGGGACGAACACGGAAGCTTGCTTT. Protein: CASLSPQGTNTEACF.

The chain couples TRBV28 to TRBJ2-6; D call uncertain. The CDR3 is made up of 20 amino acids. The germline gives CDR1 MDHEN, CDR2 SYDVKM. Between the trimmed V and J ends, which lost 6 bases and 4 bases, there was a span of 28 bases. The CDR3 is CASSLHFRLLELDGANVLTF. Here the CDR3 DNA reads TGTGCCAGCAGCCTGCACTTCCGACTGTTGGAGCTTGACGGGGCCAACGTCCTGACTTTC.

A few counts support this clonotype. This chain links TRBV5-8 with TRBJ1-3; maybe TRBD1 (5 bases). Per germline, CDR1 SGHTS and CDR2 YDEGEE. Trimming took off 4 bases at V and 0 bases at J, with 14 bases between the two ends. The CDR3 spans 16 residues. The CDR3 nucleotides are TGTGCCAGCAGCGCCTACAGGACGAGCTCTGGAAACACCATATATTTT. It is translated as CASSAYRTSSGNTIYF. Full variable domain (outside the CDR3, taken from reference TRBV5-8 and TRBJ1-3): EAGVTQSPTHLIKTRGQQATLRCSPISGHTSVYWYQQALGLGLQFLLWYDEGEERNRGNFPPRFSGRQFPNYSSELNVNALELEDSALYLCASSAYRTSSGNTIYFGEGSWLTVV.

A word on this clonotype: A much bigger clone sits one base away, suggesting this may be a read error. The chain joins TRBV7-3 to TRBJ1-5, with 12 bases fitting TRBD1. CDR3 length: 16 residues. CDR1 SGHTA and CDR2 FQGTGA come from the germline V gene. Trimming removed 3 bases from V and 6 bases from J; junction bases left unmatched: 6. DNA for the CDR3: TGTGCCAGCAGCTTTTGGGACAGGGGGCAGGGTCAGCCCCAGCATTTT. Encoded protein: CASSFWDRGQGQPQHF.

This clonotype was recorded a few times. This chain connects TRBV11-2 to TRBJ1-1, with D unclear. The germline V and J ends were trimmed by 3 bases and 8 bases, with 10 bases remaining between them. Germline assignment: CDR1 SGHAT and CDR2 FQNNGV. This CDR3 spans 12 amino acids. CDR3 DNA: TGTGCCAGCAGCTTTCTGAGTGGAGAAGCTTTCTTT. Residues: CASSFLSGEAFF. Full variable domain (missing parts from reference TRBV11-2 and TRBJ1-1): EAGVAQSPRYKIIEKRQSVAFWCNPISGHATLYWYQQILGQGPKLLIQFQNNGVVDDSQLPKDRFSAERLKGVDSTLKIQPAKLEDSAVYLCASSFLSGEAFFGQGTRLTVV.

This clonotype has just a few counts. This chain connects TRBV14 to TRBJ1-6; TRBD1 might be the D (6 bases). V lost 4 bases to trimming and J lost 8 bases, with 15 bases between them. The V gene's germline CDR1 is SGHDN and CDR2 FVKESK. The CDR3 runs to 15 residues. The CDR3 here is CASSLTGAGDSPLHF. The CDR3 DNA sequence: TGTGCCAGCAGCCTAACGGGGGCAGGTGATTCACCCCTCCACTTT.

This clonotype was counted once. The J gene is TRBJ1-6, the V gene TRBV5-6; 7 bases fit TRBD1. Germline loops: CDR1 SGHDT, CDR2 YYEEEE. J lost 7 bases, V lost 0 bases, and 7 bases had no gene match. This CDR3 is 16 amino acids long. The CDR3 DNA reads as TGTGCCAGCAGCTTGGGGACAGGCCGGGGAAATTCACCCCTCCACTTT. It specifies CASSLGTGRGNSPLHF.

Points on this clonotype: Relative to the germline gene, one junction end is altered; a read error may explain this. The V and J genes are TRBV7-8 and TRBJ1-1, with a possible D match to TRBD1 (5 bases). The CDR3 covers 13 residues. Germline assignment: CDR1 SGHVS and CDR2 FQNEAQ. The CDR3 nucleotides read TGTGCCAGCAGCTTAGTCAGGGTGACTGAAACTTTCTTT. Protein: CASSLVRVTETFF.

The chain employs TRBV7-2 and TRBJ1-6; tentatively, D is TRBD1 (5 bases). This CDR3 has 16 residues. The V end was cut by 2 bases, the J end by 9 bases, with 17 bases between. The germline CDR1 and CDR2 sequences are SGHTA and FQGNSA. The CDR3 is CASSLKKGTGGSPLHF. CDR3 nucleotides: TGTGCCAGCAGCTTAAAAAAGGGGACTGGGGGTTCACCCCTCCACTTT.

Only a few counts were recorded for this clonotype. The CDR3 region has the DNA TGTGCCATCAGTGAAGTAGGGGTCGGGGGACGGAATCAGCCCCAGCATTTT. It codes for CAISEVGVGGRNQPQHF. The V call is TRBV10-3, the J call TRBJ1-5, with D possibly being TRBD1 (5 bases). V was trimmed by 3 bases and J by 4 bases, leaving 19 bases between them. CDR1 and CDR2 from the germline V gene are ENHRY and SYGVKD. The CDR3 totals 17 residues.

This chain joins TRBV3-1 and TRBJ2-3, with 8 nucleotides matching TRBD2. The V gene's germline CDR1 is LGHDT and CDR2 YNNKEL (reference sequence). V trimming: 3 bases; J trimming: 0 bases; junction bases outside the gene matches: 2. CDR3 length equals 15 residues. CDR3 nucleotides: TGTGCCAGCAGCCAGGCTAGCGGGAGCACAGATACGCAGTATTTT. It yields the protein CASSQASGSTDTQYF.

This clonotype came up many times. The rearrangement uses TRBV7-2 and TRBJ2-5; D not resolved. V was pared by 5 bases and J by 2 bases, with 12 bases between. CDR1 is SGHTA, CDR2 FQGNSA, per germline. This CDR3 contains 14 residues. This CDR3 reads CASSPAGQQETQYF. The CDR3 bases are TGTGCCAGCAGCCCCGCTGGCCAACAAGAGACCCAGTACTTC. Complete variable domain (other parts from reference TRBV7-2 and TRBJ2-5): GAGVSQSPSNKVTEKGKDVELRCDPISGHTALYWYRQSLGQGLEFLIYFQGNSAPDKSGLPSDRFSAERTGGSVSTLTIQRTQQEDSAVYLCASSPAGQQETQYFGPGTRLLVL.

This clonotype was observed a handful of times. No conserved phenylalanine or tryptophan is present at the end of the CDR3, so a read error is the likely explanation. The rearrangement links TRBV7-2 to TRBJ2-4; possibly TRBD1 or TRBD2 for D (6 bases each). Germline V CDR1 and CDR2: SGHTA, FQGNSA. Trimming stripped 1 base from V and 1 base from J, with 14 bases between. The length of the CDR3 is 17 residues. In DNA, the CDR3 is TGTGCCAGCAGCTTAGGTCCCGGGGGCCGGGCCAAAAACATTCAGTACGTC. This translates into CASSLGPGGRAKNIQYV.

This clonotype was seen a handful of times. The rearrangement joins TRBV5-6 to TRBJ2-5; TRBD1 matches 12 bases. CDR3 length: 20 residues. J lost 6 bases, V lost 4 bases, and 22 bases had no gene match. Germline lookup yields CDR1 SGHDT and CDR2 YYEEEE. CDR3 nucleotide sequence: TGTGCCAGCAGCACTCCGGGACAGGGGGCTGCGACCCCGTTTAGGAAGACCCAGTACTTC. Amino acid sequence: CASSTPGQGAATPFRKTQYF.

This clonotype was counted only a few times. The rearrangement uses TRBV7-6 and TRBJ2-7, with TRBD2 matching over 7 bases. Trimming at V came to 5 bases and at J to 4 bases, leaving 5 bases not matched to a gene. Germline V CDR1 and CDR2: SGHVS, FNYEAQ. This CDR3 is 13 amino acids long. The CDR3 loop reads CASSPTSAYEQYF. CDR3 DNA: TGTGCCAGCAGCCCTACTAGCGCGTACGAGCAGTACTTC.

This clonotype was seen a handful of times. V is TRBV4-2 and J is TRBJ2-1; TRBD2 aligns across 11 bases. V gave up 5 bases and J gave up 0 bases; unmatched junction bases: 12. This CDR3 is built from 19 residues. Germline lookup yields CDR1 LGHNA and CDR2 YNFKEQ. CDR3 amino acids: CASSATSGSRGSSYNEQFF. For the CDR3, the DNA is TGTGCCAGCAGCGCTACTAGCGGGAGCAGGGGAAGCTCCTACAATGAGCAGTTCTTC.

This sequence joins TRBV6-5 and TRBJ2-3; no clear D gene. The CDR3 contains 14 residues. The germline V and J ends were trimmed by 4 bases and 1 base, with 9 bases remaining between them. The germline V gene has CDR1 MNHEY and CDR2 SVGAGI. CDR3 sequence reads: CASSFITGTDTQYF. The CDR3 coding sequence is TGTGCCAGCAGTTTCATCACTGGCACAGATACGCAGTATTTT.